Below, one TCR beta chain is given with its context. Antigen specificity is unknown. This entry belongs to a study of T cell clones after liver transplantation. Study as a whole: In this trial, immunosuppression withdrawal was attempted within 2 years of liver transplant.

V dropped 7 bases and J dropped 6 bases, with 22 bases sitting between them. Germline V gene data show CDR1 as SQVTM and CDR2 as ANQGSEA. The CDR3 loop spans 15 amino acids. Study-level points and caveats: Conclusions were preliminary, with small, heterogeneous patient groups.

TCRdb's table, derived via immunoSEQ multiplex PCR, lists solely in-frame clones and lacks some. The sample consists of more than 75,000 clones, over 80% of them appearing once. The sequence was obtained from a human patient who received a liver transplant. A share of the T cells may be of graft donor origin. The starting material was CD4+ T cells from blood, obtained approximately 3.5 years after liver transplant. V usage is TRBV29-1 and J usage is TRBJ2-1, with D unresolved. DNA of the CDR3: TGCAGCGCATCCCGGAGTCTATCGGGCGTCAATGAGCAGTTCTTC. It yields the protein CSASRSLSGVNEQFF.